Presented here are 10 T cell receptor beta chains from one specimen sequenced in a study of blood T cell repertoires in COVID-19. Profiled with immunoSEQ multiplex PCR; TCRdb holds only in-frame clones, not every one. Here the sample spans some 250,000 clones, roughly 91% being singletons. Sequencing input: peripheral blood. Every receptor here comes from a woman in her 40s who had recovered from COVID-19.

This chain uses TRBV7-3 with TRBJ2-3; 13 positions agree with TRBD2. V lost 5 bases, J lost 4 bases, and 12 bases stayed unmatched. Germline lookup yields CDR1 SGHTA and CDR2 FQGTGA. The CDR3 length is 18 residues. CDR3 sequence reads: CASSPRGTSGTRSDTQYF. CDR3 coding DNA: TGTGCCAGCAGCCCCCGGGGGACTAGCGGGACCAGGTCAGATACGCAGTATTTT.

The CDR3 DNA reads as TGTGCCTGGACCCCCCCTCGGCGGGGTGGCTACACCTTC. Translation gives CAWTPPRRGGYTF. The rearrangement joins TRBV30 to TRBJ1-2; D ambiguous. V lost 4 bases to trimming and J lost 7 bases, with 16 bases between them. CDR3 length equals 13 residues. Germline-derived CDR1 and CDR2 are GTSNPN and SVGIG (reference sequence).

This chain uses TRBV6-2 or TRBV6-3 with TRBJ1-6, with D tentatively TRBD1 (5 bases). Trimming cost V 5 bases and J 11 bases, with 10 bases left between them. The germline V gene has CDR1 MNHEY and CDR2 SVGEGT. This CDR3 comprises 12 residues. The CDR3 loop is CASSTGGAPLHF. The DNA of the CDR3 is TGTGCCAGCAGTACCGGGGGGGCACCCCTCCACTTT.

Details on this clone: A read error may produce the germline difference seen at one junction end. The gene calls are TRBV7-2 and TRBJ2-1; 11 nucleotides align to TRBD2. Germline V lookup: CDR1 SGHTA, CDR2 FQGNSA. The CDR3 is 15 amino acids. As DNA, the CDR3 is TGTGCCAGCAGCGTAGCGGGAGGGACCTACAATGAGCAGTTCTTC. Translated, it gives CASSVAGGTYNEQFF.

DNA for the CDR3: TGTGCCAGCAGTTACTTTACCGGGGCAGATACGCAGTATTTT. It translates to CASSYFTGADTQYF. The chain recombines TRBV6-5 with TRBJ2-3; possible D gene TRBD2, 5 bases. The CDR3 has 14 amino acids. Looked up from germline, CDR1 is MNHEY and CDR2 is SVGAGI. The germline V and J ends were trimmed by 1 base and 4 bases, with 9 bases remaining between them.

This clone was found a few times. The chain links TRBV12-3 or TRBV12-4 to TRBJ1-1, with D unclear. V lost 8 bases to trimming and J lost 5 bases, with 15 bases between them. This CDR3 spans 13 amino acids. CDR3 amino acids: CASGRLGGTEAFF. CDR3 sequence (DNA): TGTGCCAGCGGTCGACTGGGCGGGACTGAAGCTTTCTTT.

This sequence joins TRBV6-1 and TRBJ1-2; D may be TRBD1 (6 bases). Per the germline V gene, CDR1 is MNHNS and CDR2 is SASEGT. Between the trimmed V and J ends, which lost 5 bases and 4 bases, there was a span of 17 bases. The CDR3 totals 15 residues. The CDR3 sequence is CASSFPGAGGYGYTF. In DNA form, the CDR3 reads TGTGCCAGCAGTTTCCCAGGGGCTGGAGGCTATGGCTACACCTTC.

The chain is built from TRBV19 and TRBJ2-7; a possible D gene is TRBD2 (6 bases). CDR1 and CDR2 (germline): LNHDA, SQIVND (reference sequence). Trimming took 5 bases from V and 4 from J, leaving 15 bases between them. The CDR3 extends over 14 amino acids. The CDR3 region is CASSPAGPSYEQYF. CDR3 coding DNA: TGTGCCAGTAGTCCGGCGGGACCGTCATACGAGCAGTACTTC.

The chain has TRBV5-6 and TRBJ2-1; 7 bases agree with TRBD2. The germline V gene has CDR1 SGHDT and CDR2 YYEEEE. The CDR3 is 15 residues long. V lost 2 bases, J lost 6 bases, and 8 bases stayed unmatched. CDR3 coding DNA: TGTGCCAGCAGCTTTTGGGAGGGCCGGGGCAATGAGCAGTTCTTC. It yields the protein CASSFWEGRGNEQFF.

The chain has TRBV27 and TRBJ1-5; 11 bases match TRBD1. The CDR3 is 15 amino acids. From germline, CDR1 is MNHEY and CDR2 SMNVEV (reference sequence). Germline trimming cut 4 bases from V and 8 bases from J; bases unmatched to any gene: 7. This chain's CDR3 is CASSSGTGGREPQHF. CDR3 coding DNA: TGTGCCAGCAGTTCCGGGACAGGGGGGAGGGAGCCCCAGCATTTT.